Included here is one T cell receptor beta chain sequence, with context. Its cognate antigen has yet to be identified. Its ends do not fully match the called genes, so a read error is possible. To analyze paired alpha-beta TCRs of CD8+ T cells, the study used an expanded emulsion RT-PCR method with primers covering all TCR V genes. Before emulsion RT-PCR, CD8+ T cells were isolated using a CD8 positive selection kit and then incubated overnight in around 9.1 IU/mL IL-2. This specimen belongs to a study of T cell repertoires in breast cancer (dated by TCRdb to the mid-2010s). Background on the whole study: Samples profiled in the study came from tumors, lymph nodes and peripheral blood lymphocytes of breast cancer patients, along with peripheral blood from healthy control donors. Tumor-free lymph nodes were processed without enzymatic digestion, and blood samples were separated by Ficoll. The controls were nine healthy donors whose age range was similar to that of the patients. On average, around 500,000 sequences per sample and roughly 10 reads per input cell were obtained by sequencing. Because breast cancer has a low mutational burden and common mutations are rare, the study reasoned that TCRs shared between breast cancer patients would target shared antigens. ER+/PR+ status was present in the majority of the approximately 23 patient tumors that were analyzed for shared TCRs. Tumors and tumor-involved lymph nodes were minced and digested with Liberase and DNase, then filtered through 70-um and 40-um filters.

Broad study findings and their caveats: Shared TCRs were encoded by various nucleotide sequences, which suggests selection and expansion based on antigen. Because transcript abundance and primer differences skewed clone recovery, emulsion RT-PCR was regarded as qualitative rather than quantitative. Eighteen TCR pairs were shared across seven or more patient tumors and were rarely found in control blood, which suggested possible tumor specificity. Discarding singleton TCRs and sampling only part of each tumor may have missed genuine antitumor clones. Tumor-involved sentinel lymph nodes shared about fourfold more TCRs with matched tumor repertoires than tumor-free nodes (roughly 8% versus 2%). Shared TCRs showed TRBV7 predominance, possibly reflecting tumor recognition or mispriming bias from eight TRBV7 primers.

The library was made by emulsion pairing. A second nested PCR with blocking oligos suppressed unpaired genes, then a third nested PCR added Illumina adaptors and barcodes. Each master mix for emulsion RT-PCR held about 5,000-250,000 T cells along with C-region, Stepout and V-region primers. The Micellula Emulsion and Purification Kit was used to make the emulsions, and Qiagen OneStep RT-PCR reagents were used for RT-PCR. The pooled libraries were sequenced on an Illumina MiSeq using paired-end 2 x 250 reads. Concerning the study's data processing: Read pairs were joined in Galaxy and clipped at the engineered overlap into separate alpha and beta files; unclipped reads were discarded. To assign alpha-beta pairs, the researchers used CompleteTCR, a MiTCR-based pipeline that relies on an R script to link chains sharing read cluster identifiers. TCR sequences seen only once, which were about 1-3.3%, were removed as potential sequencing errors. Using fastp at Q25 and MiXCR, TCRdb reprocessed the public reads and kept productive beta chains. Rows merge per CDR3 protein into single entries with the most common DNA and genes. TCRdb's processing, not the authors', yielded these V and J calls. The sample data list tens of thousands of distinct CDR3 sequences, and about 50% of these were observed just once. Approximately 60% of the sample goes to the ten largest clones.

The CDR3, from cysteine to phenylalanine, totals 16 residues. The read is trimmed to its CDR3 DNA, 48 bases read in frame from base 1. CDR1 and CDR2 are drawn from the germline V gene: LGHNA, YNFKEQ. The sample comprised CD8+ T cells. This receptor was identified in a pool of human donors with breast cancer or a healthy control (not recorded which). The sequence is built from TRBV4-2 and TRBJ2-6; TRBD2 agrees with 8 junctional bases. This receptor has the CDR3 CAGSQGSGAGANVLTF. The nucleotides read TGTGCCGGCAGCCAAGGTAGCGGGGCTGGGGCCAACGTCCTGACTTTC.